One and the same sample provided the 8 T cell receptor beta chains below, sequenced in a study of T cell changes during pregnancy in multiple sclerosis. TCRdb's table, derived via immunoSEQ multiplex PCR, lists solely in-frame clones and lacks some. The sample has about 92,000 clones; 90% to 95% are singletons. This specimen was peripheral blood, taken in the third trimester of pregnancy. These receptor sequences come from a female donor with multiple sclerosis, enrolled in a pregnancy study.

The J gene is TRBJ2-1, the V gene TRBV29-1; the match to TRBD1 covers 7 bases. There are 13 residues in the CDR3. The J segment lost 4 bases and the V segment lost 7 bases, leaving 7 bases of the junction unmatched. Germline assignment: CDR1 SQVTM and CDR2 ANQGSEA. DNA of the CDR3: TGCAGCGCCGAAGGGGGCGGATACAATGAGCAGTTCTTC. It encodes CSAEGGGYNEQFF.

The chain's CDR3 is CATRQGTNEKLFF. The CDR3 bases are TGTGCCACCAGGCAGGGGACTAATGAAAAACTGTTTTTT. V and J are TRBV10-3 and TRBJ1-4; TRBD1 might be the D (6 bases). Trimming cost V 10 bases and J 2 bases, with 11 bases left between them. The V gene's germline CDR1 is ENHRY and CDR2 SYGVKD. The CDR3 runs to 13 residues.

The V and J genes are TRBV5-1 and TRBJ2-7; TRBD2 might be the D (5 bases). V gave up 4 bases and J gave up 6 bases, with 17 bases separating them. This CDR3 contains 14 residues. Per germline, CDR1 SGHRS and CDR2 YFSETQ. CDR3 DNA sequence: TGCGCCAGCAGCCGGGGTGATAAGGCCTCCGAGCAGTACTTC. Amino acid sequence: CASSRGDKASEQYF.

The V call is TRBV9, the J call TRBJ2-1; 7 positions match TRBD1. The CDR3 is 15 amino acids. Trimming took 0 bases from V and 2 from J; bases not matched to a gene: 2. Looked up from germline, CDR1 is SGDLS and CDR2 is YYNGEE. The CDR3 spells CASSVEGTAYNEQFF. The CDR3 nucleotides are TGTGCCAGCAGCGTAGAGGGGACAGCCTACAATGAGCAGTTCTTC.

This clone was counted once. This chain connects TRBV2 to TRBJ2-6, with D hard to call. The CDR3 sequence is 17 residues long. Trimming cost V 0 bases and J 0 bases, with 9 bases left between them. Germline-derived CDR1 and CDR2 are SNHLY and FYNNEI. The CDR3 loop is CASSEARSSSGANVLTF. The CDR3 DNA is TGTGCCAGCAGTGAAGCGCGGAGCTCCTCTGGGGCCAACGTCCTGACTTTC.

The gene calls are TRBV11-2 and TRBJ1-1; D is uncertain. The CDR3 covers 16 residues. V lost 2 bases, J lost 0 bases, and 13 bases lay in between. CDR1 is SGHAT, CDR2 FQNNGV, per germline. CDR3 DNA: TGTGCCAGCAGCTTATTACAGTCGCGAATGAACACTGAAGCTTTCTTT. It codes for CASSLLQSRMNTEAFF.

V gene TRBV7-9 combines with J gene TRBJ1-2; TRBD1 aligns across 8 bases. The CDR3 sequence is 15 residues long. The V gene end was trimmed by 7 bases and the J gene end by 8 bases; junction bases not matched to a gene: 15. Germline V gene data show CDR1 as SEHNR and CDR2 as FQNEAQ (reference sequence). CDR3 coding DNA: TGTGCCAGCATCCCCGACAGGGGAAGCCTGGGCGGCTACACCTTC. Residues: CASIPDRGSLGGYTF. Combining the CDR3 with reference TRBV7-9 and TRBJ1-2 gives the whole variable domain DTGVSQNPRHKITKRGQNVTFRCDPISEHNRLYWYRQTLGQGPEFLTYFQNEAQLEKSRLLSDRFSAERPKGSFSTLEIQRTEQGDSAMYLCASIPDRGSLGGYTFGSGTRLTVV.

The V gene is TRBV6-1, the J gene TRBJ2-7, with a tentative D call TRBD2 (5 bases). Germline loops: CDR1 MNHNS, CDR2 SASEGT. The CDR3 has 13 amino acids. The ends were cut back, 8 bases at V and 2 bases at J, with 13 bases in the middle. DNA for the CDR3: TGTGCCAGCCGCGGGCGTCTCACCTACGAGCAGTACTTC. It is translated as CASRGRLTYEQYF.